The rows below give T cell receptor beta chains drawn from one sample of a study of control samples from healthy donors and cancer patients. Clones were read by immunoSEQ multiplex PCR, and TCRdb kept only the in-frame ones, dropping some. The sample lists about 140,000 clones, around 88% occurring once. Sequences were obtained from blood. Receptor source: a man aged 18 to 29 in good health. Each CDR3 is given with its conserved first and last residue. The D gene is left open where the match is weak. Clone size is not always given. Where it is, it says once, few, many or a class for expanded clones.

cdr3_nt: TGTGCCACCCGCCCAGTTATGAACACTGAAGCTTTCTTT
cdr3_aa: CATRPVMNTEAFF
v_call: TRBV27
j_call: TRBJ1-1
clone_size: once
d_call: .

cdr3_nt: TGCGCCAGCAGCTTGGGTCCGAGCCAAGAGACCCAGTACTTC
cdr3_aa: CASSLGPSQETQYF
v_call: TRBV5-1
j_call: TRBJ2-5
clone_size: .
d_call: .

cdr3_nt: TGTGCCACCAGCCCCGTGGGGGACACTGAAGCTTTCTTT
cdr3_aa: CATSPVGDTEAFF
v_call: TRBV15
j_call: TRBJ1-1
clone_size: .
d_call: .

cdr3_nt: TGTGCCAGCAGCCAAGGAGTCACCCAAGAGACCCAGTACTTC
cdr3_aa: CASSQGVTQETQYF
v_call: TRBV3-1/TRBV3-2
j_call: TRBJ2-5
clone_size: few
d_call: .

cdr3_nt: TGTGCCAGCAGTGAACTAGCGGGGGGCCAAGAGACCCAGTACTTC
cdr3_aa: CASSELAGGQETQYF
v_call: TRBV6-1
j_call: TRBJ2-5
clone_size: few
d_call: TRBD2

cdr3_nt: TGTGCCAGCAGTGAAGGGTTGACGGGGAATTCACCCCTCCACTTT
cdr3_aa: CASSEGLTGNSPLHF
v_call: TRBV6-4
j_call: TRBJ1-6
clone_size: once
d_call: .

cdr3_nt: TGTGCCAGTAGTCGCCCCGGGGTGATGAGCGGCTACACCTTC
cdr3_aa: CASSRPGVMSGYTF
v_call: TRBV19
j_call: TRBJ1-2
clone_size: .
d_call: .

cdr3_nt: TGTGCCACCAGCACCCTCCATAGCAATCAGCCCCAGCATTTT
cdr3_aa: CATSTLHSNQPQHF
v_call: TRBV15
j_call: TRBJ1-5
clone_size: .
d_call: .

cdr3_nt: TGCGCCAGCAGCTTGGAGGGGGACAGTAATTCACCCCTCCACTTT
cdr3_aa: CASSLEGDSNSPLHF
v_call: TRBV5-1
j_call: TRBJ1-6
clone_size: .
d_call: TRBD1

cdr3_nt: TGTGCCAGCAGTTACCCCATCCGGGGGCGGGGGTACAATGAGCAGTTCTTC
cdr3_aa: CASSYPIRGRGYNEQFF
v_call: TRBV6-2/TRBV6-3
j_call: TRBJ2-1
clone_size: .
d_call: .

cdr3_nt: TGTGCCTCGCGGGCACTAGTTTATGGCTACACCTTC
cdr3_aa: CASRALVYGYTF
v_call: TRBV30
j_call: TRBJ1-2
clone_size: .
d_call: .

cdr3_nt: TGTGCCAGTAAGTTATACAATGAGCAGTTCTTC
cdr3_aa: CASKLYNEQFF
v_call: TRBV19
j_call: TRBJ2-1
clone_size: .
d_call: .

cdr3_nt: TGTGCCAGCAGCTTTTGGGACAGGGGAAACTATGGCTACACCTTC
cdr3_aa: CASSFWDRGNYGYTF
v_call: TRBV5-6
j_call: TRBJ1-2
clone_size: .
d_call: TRBD1

cdr3_nt: TGTGCCAGTAGTATGGGCTTGACTGACTATGGCTACACCTTC
cdr3_aa: CASSMGLTDYGYTF
v_call: TRBV19
j_call: TRBJ1-2
clone_size: .
d_call: .

cdr3_nt: TGTGCCAGCAGCTTCCGGGACCCCTCCTACGAGCAGTACTTC
cdr3_aa: CASSFRDPSYEQYF
v_call: TRBV5-8
j_call: TRBJ2-7
clone_size: .
d_call: .

cdr3_nt: TGTGCCAGCTCACTCGACGGGACTAGCGGACAAGAGACCCAGTACTTC
cdr3_aa: CASSLDGTSGQETQYF
v_call: TRBV18
j_call: TRBJ2-5
clone_size: .
d_call: TRBD2

cdr3_nt: TGCAGCGTGGAATACGGACAGGGCCTTTTCTTT
cdr3_aa: CSVEYGQGLFF
v_call: TRBV29-1
j_call: TRBJ1-1
clone_size: .
d_call: TRBD1

cdr3_nt: TGTGCCAGCAGGCGGGACAGGGGGTCCACCGGGGAGCTGTTTTTT
cdr3_aa: CASRRDRGSTGELFF
v_call: TRBV27
j_call: TRBJ2-2
clone_size: .
d_call: TRBD1

cdr3_nt: TGTGCCAGCTCACCAGAAGACAGGGTAGATAATGAAAAACTGTTTTTT
cdr3_aa: CASSPEDRVDNEKLFF
v_call: TRBV18
j_call: TRBJ1-4
clone_size: .
d_call: TRBD1

cdr3_nt: TGTGCCAGCAGCCAAGATCTAGCGGGGTCCTACAATGAGCAGTTCTTC
cdr3_aa: CASSQDLAGSYNEQFF
v_call: TRBV3-1/TRBV3-2
j_call: TRBJ2-1
clone_size: .
d_call: TRBD2